Given below is one T cell receptor beta chain in context. No antigen is known for it. In germline, CDR1 is SGHRS, CDR2 YFSETQ. The CDR3 is 15 amino acids. V was clipped by 4 bases and J by 0 bases, with 10 bases between them. The repertoire was sequenced with immunoSEQ multiplex PCR; TCRdb's copy has only in-frame clones and lacks some. Of approximately 150,000 clones listed, about 90% are singletons. The sample originates from a study of T cell responses to AZD1222 COVID-19 vaccine. Study-wide results and limits: Repertoire samples came only from after the peak T cell response.

This TCR derives from an adult who received the AZD1222 COVID-19 vaccine. The chain has TRBV5-1 and TRBJ1-4; D gene uncertain. The sample in question was peripheral blood, obtained 28 days after the second AZD1222 dose. DNA of the CDR3: TGCGCCAGCAGCCTAAGGACGGCAACTAATGAAAAACTGTTTTTT. It yields the protein CASSLRTATNEKLFF.